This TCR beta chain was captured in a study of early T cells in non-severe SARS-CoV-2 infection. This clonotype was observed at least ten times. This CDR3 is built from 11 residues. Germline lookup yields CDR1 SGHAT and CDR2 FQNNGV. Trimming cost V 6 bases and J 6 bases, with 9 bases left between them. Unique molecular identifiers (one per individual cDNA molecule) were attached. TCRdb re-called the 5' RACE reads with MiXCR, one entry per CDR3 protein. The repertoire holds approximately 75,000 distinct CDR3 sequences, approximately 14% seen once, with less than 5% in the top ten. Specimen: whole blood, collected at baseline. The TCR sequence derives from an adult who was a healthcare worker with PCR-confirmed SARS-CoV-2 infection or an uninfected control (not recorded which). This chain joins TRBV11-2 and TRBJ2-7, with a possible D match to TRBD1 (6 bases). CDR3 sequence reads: CASRKGGEQYF. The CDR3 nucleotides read TGTGCCAGCAGAAAAGGGGGCGAGCAGTACTTC.